This TCR beta chain was sequenced in a study of T cells in Graves' hyperthyroidism and ophthalmopathy. Template material for amplifying TCR beta CDR3 regions consisted of RNA transcripts. With the HTBI primer set, the TCR CDR3 went through a first round of RT-PCR. TCRdb passed the multiplex PCR reads through MiXCR, listing each CDR3 protein once. The data hold some 570,000 distinct CDR3 sequences, with 13% to 15% observed a single time. The germline V gene has CDR1 LGHNT and CDR2 FRNRAP. The CDR3 contains 19 residues. V was pared by 0 bases and J by 6 bases, with 17 bases of the junction left unmatched. This clonotype was counted many times.

Input material: blood. This sequence was found in a woman aged 18 to 35 with Graves' ophthalmopathy. V is TRBV12-5 and J is TRBJ1-1, with TRBD1 identical over 9 bases. The CDR3, as DNA: TGTGCTAGTGGTTTGGTAGGGAGGACAGGGGAACCACAAGGGCCTGAAGCTTTCTTT. Protein product: CASGLVGRTGEPQGPEAFF.